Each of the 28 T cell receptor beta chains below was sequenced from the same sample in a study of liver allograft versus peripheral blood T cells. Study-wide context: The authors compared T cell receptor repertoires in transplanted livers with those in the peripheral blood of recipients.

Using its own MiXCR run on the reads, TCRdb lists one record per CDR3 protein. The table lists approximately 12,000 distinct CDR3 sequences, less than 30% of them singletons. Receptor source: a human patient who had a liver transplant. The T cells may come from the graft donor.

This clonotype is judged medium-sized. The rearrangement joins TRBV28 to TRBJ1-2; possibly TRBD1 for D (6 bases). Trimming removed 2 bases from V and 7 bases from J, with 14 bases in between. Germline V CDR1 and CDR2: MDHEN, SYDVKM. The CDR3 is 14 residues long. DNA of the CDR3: TGTGCCAGCAGTTTACGAGGGGGGGCAGGTGGCTACACCTTC. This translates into CASSLRGGAGGYTF.

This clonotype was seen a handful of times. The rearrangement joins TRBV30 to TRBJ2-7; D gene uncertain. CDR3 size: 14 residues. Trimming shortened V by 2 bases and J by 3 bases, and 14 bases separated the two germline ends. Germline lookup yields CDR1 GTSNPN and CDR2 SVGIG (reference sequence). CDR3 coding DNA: TGTGCCTGGAGTACAGCTTGGCAGTTCTACGAGCAGTACTTC. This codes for CAWSTAWQFYEQYF. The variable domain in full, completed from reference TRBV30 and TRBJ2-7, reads SQTIHQWPATLVQPVGSPLSLECTVEGTSNPNLYWYRQAAGRGLQLLFYSVGIGQISSEVPQNLSASRPQDRQFILSSKKLLLSDSGFYLCAWSTAWQFYEQYFGPGTRLTVT.

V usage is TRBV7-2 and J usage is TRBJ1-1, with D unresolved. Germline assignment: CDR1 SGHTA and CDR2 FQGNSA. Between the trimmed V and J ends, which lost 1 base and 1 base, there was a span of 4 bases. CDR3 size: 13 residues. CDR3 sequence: CASSLEENTEAFF. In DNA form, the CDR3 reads TGTGCCAGCAGCTTAGAAGAGAACACTGAAGCTTTCTTT.

CDR3 residues: CASSKSAGTGLRAFF. The CDR3 coding sequence is TGTGCCAGCAGTAAATCAGCCGGGACAGGGCTGCGAGCTTTCTTT. The chain recombines TRBV2 with TRBJ1-1; 9 bases are shared with TRBD1. The length of the CDR3 is 15 residues. The V and J ends lost 5 bases and 10 bases, in that order; junction bases with no gene match: 14. CDR1 and CDR2 (germline): SNHLY, FYNNEI. Full variable domain (remainder filled in from reference TRBV2 and TRBJ1-1): EPEVTQTPSHQVTQMGQEVILRCVPISNHLYFYWYRQILGQKVEFLVSFYNNEISEKSEIFDDQFSVERPDGSNFTLKIRSTKLEDSAMYFCASSKSAGTGLRAFFGQGTRLTVV.

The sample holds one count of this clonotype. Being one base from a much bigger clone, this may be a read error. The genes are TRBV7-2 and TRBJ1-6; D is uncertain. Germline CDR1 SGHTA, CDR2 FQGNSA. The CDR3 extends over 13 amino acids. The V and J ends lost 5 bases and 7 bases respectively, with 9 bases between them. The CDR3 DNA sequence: TGTGCCAGCAGCCGACTGAGAAATTCACCCCTCCACTTT. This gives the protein CASSRLRNSPLHF.

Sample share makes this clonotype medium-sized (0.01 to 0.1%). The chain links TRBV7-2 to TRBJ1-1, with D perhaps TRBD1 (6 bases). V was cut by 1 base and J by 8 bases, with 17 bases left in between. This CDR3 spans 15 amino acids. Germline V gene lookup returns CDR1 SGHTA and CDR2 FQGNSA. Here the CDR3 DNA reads TGTGCCAGCAGCTTAGGTCCGACCTCGACAGGAGAAGCTTTCTTT. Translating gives CASSLGPTSTGEAFF.

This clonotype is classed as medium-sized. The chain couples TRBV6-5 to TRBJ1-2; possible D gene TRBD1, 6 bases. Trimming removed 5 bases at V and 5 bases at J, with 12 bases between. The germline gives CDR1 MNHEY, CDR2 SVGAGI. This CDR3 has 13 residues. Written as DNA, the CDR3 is TGTGCCAGCAGTCGAGACAGGCTATATGGCTACACCTTC. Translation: CASSRDRLYGYTF.

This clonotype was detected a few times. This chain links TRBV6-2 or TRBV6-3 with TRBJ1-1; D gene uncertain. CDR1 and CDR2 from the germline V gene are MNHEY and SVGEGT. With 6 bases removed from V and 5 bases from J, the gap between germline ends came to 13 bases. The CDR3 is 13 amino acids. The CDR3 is CASRQVKVTEAFF. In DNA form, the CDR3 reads TGTGCCAGCAGGCAGGTTAAGGTTACTGAAGCTTTCTTT.

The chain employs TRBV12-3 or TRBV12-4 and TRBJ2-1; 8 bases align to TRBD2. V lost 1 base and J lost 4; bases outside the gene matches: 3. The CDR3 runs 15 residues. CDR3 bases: TGTGCCAGCAGTTTAGGGCTAGCGGGTTACAATGAGCAGTTCTTC. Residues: CASSLGLAGYNEQFF.

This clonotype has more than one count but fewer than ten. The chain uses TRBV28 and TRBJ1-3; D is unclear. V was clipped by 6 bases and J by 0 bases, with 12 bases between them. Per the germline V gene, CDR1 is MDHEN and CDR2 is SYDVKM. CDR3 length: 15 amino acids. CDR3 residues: CASSEFGISGNTIYF. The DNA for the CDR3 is TGTGCCAGCAGCGAATTCGGGATCTCTGGAAACACCATATATTTT.

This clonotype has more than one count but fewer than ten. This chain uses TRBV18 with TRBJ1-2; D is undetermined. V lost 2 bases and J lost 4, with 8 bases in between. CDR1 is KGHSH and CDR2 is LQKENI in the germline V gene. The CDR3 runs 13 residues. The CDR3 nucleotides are TGTGCCAGCTCACCAGGAGGAATCTATGGCTACACCTTC. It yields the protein CASSPGGIYGYTF.

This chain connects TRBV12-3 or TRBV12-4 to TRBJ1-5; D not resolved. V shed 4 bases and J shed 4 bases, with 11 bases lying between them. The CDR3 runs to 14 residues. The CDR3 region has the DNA TGTGCCAGCAGTTGGAGGACGGGAAATCAGCCCCAGCATTTT. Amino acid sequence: CASSWRTGNQPQHF.

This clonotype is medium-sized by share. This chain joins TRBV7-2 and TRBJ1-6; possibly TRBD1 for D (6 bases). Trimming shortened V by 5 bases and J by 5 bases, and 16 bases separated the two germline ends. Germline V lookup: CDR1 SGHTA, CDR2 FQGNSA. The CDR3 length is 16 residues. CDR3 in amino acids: CASSPGGTGNNSPLHF. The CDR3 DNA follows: TGTGCCAGCAGCCCCGGGGGCACAGGGAATAATTCACCCCTCCACTTT. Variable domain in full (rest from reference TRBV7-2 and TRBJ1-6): GAGVSQSPSNKVTEKGKDVELRCDPISGHTALYWYRQSLGQGLEFLIYFQGNSAPDKSGLPSDRFSAERTGGSVSTLTIQRTQQEDSAVYLCASSPGGTGNNSPLHFGNGTRLTVT.

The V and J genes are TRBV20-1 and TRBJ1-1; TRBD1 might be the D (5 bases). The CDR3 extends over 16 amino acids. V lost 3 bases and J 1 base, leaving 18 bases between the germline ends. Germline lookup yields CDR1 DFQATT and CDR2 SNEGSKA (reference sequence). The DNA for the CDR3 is TGCAGTGCTAGTACCCCGCGGGCGGGGGAGAACACTGAAGCTTTCTTT. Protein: CSASTPRAGENTEAFF.

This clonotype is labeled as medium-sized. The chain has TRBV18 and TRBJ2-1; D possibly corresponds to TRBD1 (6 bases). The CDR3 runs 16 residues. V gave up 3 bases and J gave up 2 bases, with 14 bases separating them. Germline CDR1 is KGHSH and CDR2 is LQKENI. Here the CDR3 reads CASSPGWTAAYNEQFF. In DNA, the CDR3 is TGTGCCAGCTCACCGGGCTGGACAGCCGCCTACAATGAGCAGTTCTTC.

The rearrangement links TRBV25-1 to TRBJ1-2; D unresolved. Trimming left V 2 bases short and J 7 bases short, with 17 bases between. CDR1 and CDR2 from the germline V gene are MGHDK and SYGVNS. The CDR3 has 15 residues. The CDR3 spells CASSETGWGGPGYTF. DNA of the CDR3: TGTGCCAGCAGTGAAACGGGGTGGGGTGGACCTGGCTACACCTTC.

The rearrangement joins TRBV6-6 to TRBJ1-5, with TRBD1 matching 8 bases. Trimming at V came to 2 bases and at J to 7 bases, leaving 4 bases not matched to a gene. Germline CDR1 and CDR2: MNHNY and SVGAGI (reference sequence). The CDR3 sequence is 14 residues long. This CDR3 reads CASSYLDRGQPQHF. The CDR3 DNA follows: TGTGCCAGCAGTTACCTCGACAGGGGACAGCCCCAGCATTTT.

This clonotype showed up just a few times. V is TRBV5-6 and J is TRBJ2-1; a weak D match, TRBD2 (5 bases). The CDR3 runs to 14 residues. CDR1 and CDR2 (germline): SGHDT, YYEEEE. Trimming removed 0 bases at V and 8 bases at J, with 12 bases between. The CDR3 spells CASSLAMRVHEQFF. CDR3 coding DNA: TGTGCCAGCAGCTTGGCCATGCGGGTCCATGAGCAGTTCTTC.

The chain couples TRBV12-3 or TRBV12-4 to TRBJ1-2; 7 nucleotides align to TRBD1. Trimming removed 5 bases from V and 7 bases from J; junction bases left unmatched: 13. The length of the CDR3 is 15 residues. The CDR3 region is CASSIRQGILLGYTF. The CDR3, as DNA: TGTGCCAGCAGTATCCGACAGGGTATCCTGCTTGGCTACACCTTC.

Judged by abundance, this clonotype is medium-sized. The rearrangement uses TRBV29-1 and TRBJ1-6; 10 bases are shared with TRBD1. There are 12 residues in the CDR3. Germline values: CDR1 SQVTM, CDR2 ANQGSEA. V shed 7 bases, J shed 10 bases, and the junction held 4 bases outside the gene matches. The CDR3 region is CSARTGGSPLHF. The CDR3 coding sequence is TGCAGCGCTAGGACAGGGGGATCACCCCTCCACTTT.

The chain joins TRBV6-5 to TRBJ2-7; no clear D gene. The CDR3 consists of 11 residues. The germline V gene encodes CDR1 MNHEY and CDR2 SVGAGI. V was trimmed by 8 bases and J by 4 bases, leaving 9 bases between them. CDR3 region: CASADGYEQYF. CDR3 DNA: TGTGCCAGCGCCGATGGGTACGAGCAGTACTTC.

The CDR3 region has the DNA TGCAGTGCCGCAAACCCCACAGGGGGCACTGAAGCTTTCTTT. Translating it yields CSAANPTGGTEAFF. V gene TRBV20-1 combines with J gene TRBJ1-1; TRBD1 aligns across 8 bases. Germline CDR1 reads DFQATT; CDR2 reads SNEGSKA (reference sequence). The CDR3 is 14 amino acids. With V trimmed by 6 bases and J by 4 bases, 10 bases remained unmatched.

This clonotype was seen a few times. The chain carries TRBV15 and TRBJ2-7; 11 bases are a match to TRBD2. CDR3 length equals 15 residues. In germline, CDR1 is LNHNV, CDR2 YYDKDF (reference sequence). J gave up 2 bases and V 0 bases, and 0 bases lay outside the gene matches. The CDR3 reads CATSREGLAAYEQYF. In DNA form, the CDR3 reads TGTGCCACCAGCAGAGAGGGACTAGCGGCCTACGAGCAGTACTTC.

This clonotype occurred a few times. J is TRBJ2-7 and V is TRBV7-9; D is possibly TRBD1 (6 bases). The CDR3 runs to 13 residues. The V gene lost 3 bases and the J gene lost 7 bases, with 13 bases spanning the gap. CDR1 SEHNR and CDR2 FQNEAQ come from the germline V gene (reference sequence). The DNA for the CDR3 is TGTGCCAGCAGCTTGACAGGTAGTGGAGAGCAGTACTTC. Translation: CASSLTGSGEQYF.

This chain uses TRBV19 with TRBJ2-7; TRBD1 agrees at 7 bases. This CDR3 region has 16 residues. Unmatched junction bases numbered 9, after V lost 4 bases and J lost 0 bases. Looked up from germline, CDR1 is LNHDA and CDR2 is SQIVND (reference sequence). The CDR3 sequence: CASSTRQGRSSYEQYF. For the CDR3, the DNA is TGTGCCAGTAGTACTCGACAGGGCCGGAGCTCCTACGAGCAGTACTTC.

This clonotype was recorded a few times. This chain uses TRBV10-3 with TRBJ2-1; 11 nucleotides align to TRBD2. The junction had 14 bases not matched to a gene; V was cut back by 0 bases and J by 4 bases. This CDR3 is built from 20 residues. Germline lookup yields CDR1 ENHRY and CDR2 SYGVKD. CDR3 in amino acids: CAISESGTLAGGFLYNEQFF. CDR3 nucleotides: TGTGCCATCAGTGAGTCGGGGACATTAGCGGGAGGGTTCCTTTACAATGAGCAGTTCTTC.

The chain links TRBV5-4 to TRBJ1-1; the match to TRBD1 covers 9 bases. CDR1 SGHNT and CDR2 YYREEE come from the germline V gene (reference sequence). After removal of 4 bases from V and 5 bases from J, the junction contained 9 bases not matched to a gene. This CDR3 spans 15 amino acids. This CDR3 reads CASSPRTGAGTEAFF. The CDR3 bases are TGTGCCAGCAGCCCCCGGACAGGGGCGGGGACTGAAGCTTTCTTT.

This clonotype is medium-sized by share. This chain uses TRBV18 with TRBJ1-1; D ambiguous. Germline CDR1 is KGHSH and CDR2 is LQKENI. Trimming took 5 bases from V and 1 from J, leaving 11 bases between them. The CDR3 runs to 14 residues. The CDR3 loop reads CASSSQTWNTEAFF. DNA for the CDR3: TGTGCCAGCTCATCCCAGACCTGGAACACTGAAGCTTTCTTT.